The 32 T cell receptor beta chains given below trace back to one sample, sequenced in a study of blood T cell repertoires in COVID-19. TCRdb's table, derived via immunoSEQ multiplex PCR, lists solely in-frame clones and lacks some. Counted here are 20,000 or so clones, approximately 89% occurring once; the ten biggest clones make up around 19%. Material for sequencing was peripheral blood. The receptors were sampled from a human donor in a cohort sampled during active COVID-19.

The chain carries TRBV18 and TRBJ1-1, with D maybe TRBD1 (5 bases). Trimming stripped 5 bases from V and 0 bases from J, with 10 bases between. CDR3 size: 14 residues. From germline, CDR1 is KGHSH and CDR2 LQKENI. CDR3 DNA: TGTGCCAGCTCAAGGGGTACAATGAACACTGAAGCTTTCTTT. The encoded protein is CASSRGTMNTEAFF.

The rearrangement uses TRBV28 and TRBJ1-2; D may be TRBD1 (6 bases). Germline V CDR1 and CDR2: MDHEN, SYDVKM. Trimming shortened V by 4 bases and J by 2 bases, and 11 bases separated the two germline ends. This CDR3 is 14 amino acids long. The CDR3 reads CASSSLQGNYGYTF. The CDR3 coding sequence is TGTGCCAGCAGTTCCCTACAGGGAAACTATGGCTACACCTTC.

The chain is built from TRBV15 and TRBJ2-3; 9 bases match TRBD2. CDR1 is LNHNV and CDR2 is YYDKDF in the germline V gene (reference sequence). The junction had 18 bases not matched to a gene; V was cut back by 0 bases and J by 14 bases. There are 17 residues in the CDR3. CDR3 bases: TGTGCCACCAGCAGAGATATCGGTGTCTCCGGGACTAGCTCATCGTATTTT. Protein: CATSRDIGVSGTSSSYF.

This clone has a handful of counts. The chain joins TRBV18 to TRBJ1-5, with D tentatively TRBD1 (6 bases). V was pared by 6 bases and J by 8 bases, with 20 bases between. This CDR3 is 15 amino acids long. CDR1 and CDR2 (germline): KGHSH, LQKENI. CDR3 nucleotide sequence: TGTGCCAGCTCCTCCGAGACAGGCCGGGTAAAGCCCCAGCATTTT. This sequence encodes CASSSETGRVKPQHF. Full variable domain (outside the CDR3, taken from reference TRBV18 and TRBJ1-5): NAGVMQNPRHLVRRRGQEARLRCSPMKGHSHVYWYRQLPEEGLKFMVYLQKENIIDESGMPKERFSAEFPKEGPSILRIQQVVRGDSAAYFCASSSETGRVKPQHFGDGTRLSIL.

This chain links TRBV6-1 with TRBJ1-4, with 8 bases aligning to TRBD1. Germline CDR1 reads MNHNS; CDR2 reads SASEGT. The J segment lost 6 bases and the V segment lost 3 bases, leaving 3 bases of the junction unmatched. CDR3 length equals 14 residues. CDR3 protein: CASSDRGRDEKLFF. Written as DNA, the CDR3 is TGTGCCAGCAGTGACAGGGGGCGAGATGAAAAACTGTTTTTT.

V gene TRBV7-9 combines with J gene TRBJ2-1; possibly TRBD1 for D (6 bases). CDR3 length: 15 amino acids. V lost 5 bases to trimming and J lost 2 bases, with 13 bases between them. Germline loops: CDR1 SEHNR, CDR2 FQNEAQ (reference sequence). The CDR3 nucleotides are TGTGCCAGCAGCACCCAGCAGGGGCCCTACAATGAGCAGTTCTTC. It encodes CASSTQQGPYNEQFF.

The chain employs TRBV7-2 and TRBJ2-4; D unresolved. V was trimmed by 4 bases and J by 7 bases, leaving 14 bases between them. CDR3 length: 14 residues. Germline lookup yields CDR1 SGHTA and CDR2 FQGNSA. DNA of the CDR3: TGTGCCAGCAGCTCGAACCCAGGCCCCAACATTCAGTACTTC. It translates to CASSSNPGPNIQYF.

V gene TRBV5-1 combines with J gene TRBJ1-2, with D possibly being TRBD1 (6 bases). The CDR3 loop spans 16 amino acids. V lost 1 base, J lost 2 bases, and 15 bases lay in between. Germline values: CDR1 SGHRS, CDR2 YFSETQ. DNA of the CDR3: TGCGCCAGCAGCTTGTCTGGACAGCCAAAAAACTATGGCTACACCTTC. It codes for CASSLSGQPKNYGYTF.

This rearrangement joins TRBV4-1 to TRBJ2-7; 10 bases agree with TRBD2. The CDR3 loop spans 16 amino acids. CDR1 is MGHRA, CDR2 YSYEKL, per germline. The V segment lost 1 base and the J segment 3 bases; nucleotides outside the gene matches: 6. Written as DNA, the CDR3 is TGCGCCAGCAGCCAAGCCCCTAGCGGGAGTGTCTACGAGCAGTACTTC. It translates to CASSQAPSGSVYEQYF.

The chain joins TRBV28 to TRBJ1-2; a possible D gene is TRBD1 (6 bases). Germline values: CDR1 MDHEN, CDR2 SYDVKM. Trimming took 3 bases from V and 4 from J, leaving 15 bases between them. The CDR3 is 15 amino acids. The CDR3 DNA sequence: TGTGCCAGCAGTTTTAATGGGGGCGCATCCTATGGCTACACCTTC. It is translated as CASSFNGGASYGYTF.

The chain combines TRBV5-1 with TRBJ2-7, with 10 bases matching TRBD2. Per the germline V gene, CDR1 is SGHRS and CDR2 is YFSETQ. This CDR3 is built from 16 residues. V lost 2 bases, J lost 5 bases, and 10 bases stayed unmatched. CDR3 nucleotides: TGCGCCAGCAGCTTCTTGGCTAGCGGGGGTTCGGACGAGCAGTACTTC. Protein sequence: CASSFLASGGSDEQYF.

The rearrangement uses TRBV2 and TRBJ2-7, with 10 nucleotides matching TRBD1. Germline CDR1 SNHLY, CDR2 FYNNEI. The CDR3 spans 15 residues. With V trimmed by 6 bases and J by 0 bases, 5 bases remained unmatched. The CDR3 protein is CASRDRGASSYEQYF. The CDR3 nucleotides are TGTGCCAGCAGGGACAGGGGGGCAAGCTCCTACGAGCAGTACTTC.

The chain combines TRBV4-2 with TRBJ2-5, with D uncertain. The CDR3 has 13 residues. Trimming shortened V by 0 bases and J by 5 bases, and 7 bases separated the two germline ends. The germline gives CDR1 LGHNA, CDR2 YNFKEQ. CDR3 in DNA: TGTGCCAGCAGCCAAGAGGTCAGGGAGACCCAGTACTTC. This codes for CASSQEVRETQYF.

V and J are TRBV7-2 and TRBJ2-3; D call uncertain. Germline V CDR1 and CDR2: SGHTA, FQGNSA. The ends were cut back, 1 base at V and 2 bases at J, with 7 bases in the middle. The length of the CDR3 is 14 residues. The CDR3 protein is CASSLGYYTDTQYF. CDR3 in DNA: TGTGCCAGCAGCTTAGGGTACTACACAGATACGCAGTATTTT.

This chain uses TRBV11-2 with TRBJ1-2; 7 bases are shared with TRBD1. The CDR3 loop spans 13 amino acids. Trimming took 4 bases from V and 5 from J; bases not matched to a gene: 4. CDR1 is SGHAT and CDR2 is FQNNGV in the germline V gene. DNA for the CDR3: TGTGCCAGCAGCTCGACAGGGAGGTATGGCTACACCTTC. This gives the protein CASSSTGRYGYTF. Looking up the rest from reference TRBV11-2 and TRBJ1-2 gives the full variable domain: EAGVAQSPRYKIIEKRQSVAFWCNPISGHATLYWYQQILGQGPKLLIQFQNNGVVDDSQLPKDRFSAERLKGVDSTLKIQPAKLEDSAVYLCASSSTGRYGYTFGSGTRLTVV.

The V and J genes are TRBV6-5 and TRBJ1-6; D is ambiguous. Trimming took 6 bases from V and 11 from J, leaving 11 bases between them. The CDR3 is 12 residues long. Germline V gene lookup returns CDR1 MNHEY and CDR2 SVGAGI. As DNA, the CDR3 is TGTGCCAGCAGGCGAGATCGTACACCCCTCCACTTT. Protein product: CASRRDRTPLHF.

V usage is TRBV5-4 and J usage is TRBJ2-3; TRBD2 matches at 7 bases. The CDR3 is made up of 16 amino acids. Trimming took 1 base from V and 2 from J; bases not matched to a gene: 7. Germline V CDR1 and CDR2: SGHNT, YYREEE (reference sequence). The CDR3: CASSLKLAGDTDTQYF. CDR3 nucleotides: TGTGCCAGCAGCTTGAAGTTAGCGGGCGACACAGATACGCAGTATTTT.

The V and J genes are TRBV6-2 or TRBV6-3 and TRBJ2-3; 7 bases match TRBD2. This CDR3 is built from 15 residues. Trimming removed 4 bases from V and 4 bases from J; junction bases left unmatched: 8. From germline, CDR1 is MNHEY and CDR2 SVGEGT. As DNA, the CDR3 is TGTGCCAGCAGTTGGGGGGGACGATTGTCAGATACGCAGTATTTT. Translation gives CASSWGGRLSDTQYF.

The chain carries TRBV7-9 and TRBJ2-1; 8 bases are a match to TRBD2. CDR1 and CDR2 (germline): SEHNR, FQNEAQ (reference sequence). The CDR3 contains 14 residues. V lost 1 base and J lost 10; bases outside the gene matches: 6. The CDR3 sequence is CASSLDTSGGEQFF. As DNA, the CDR3 is TGTGCCAGCAGCTTAGACACTAGCGGAGGAGAGCAGTTCTTC.

In nucleotides, the CDR3 is TGTGCCAGCAGACGGCCGGGACAGGGGACTGACGGAGAGACCCAGTACTTC. Its translation: CASRRPGQGTDGETQYF. This chain joins TRBV28 and TRBJ2-5; TRBD1 matches 10 bases. CDR1 and CDR2 from the germline V gene are MDHEN and SYDVKM. The CDR3 length is 17 residues. V shed 6 bases and J 4 bases; nucleotides not matched to a gene: 14.

The chain is built from TRBV19 and TRBJ1-5, with 8 bases lining up with TRBD1. The germline V gene encodes CDR1 LNHDA and CDR2 SQIVND (reference sequence). The CDR3 loop spans 15 amino acids. J lost 6 bases, V lost 5 bases, and 9 bases had no gene match. CDR3 residues: CASSANRGRTQPQHF. In nucleotides, the CDR3 is TGTGCCAGTAGTGCTAACAGGGGGAGAACTCAGCCCCAGCATTTT.

The chain uses TRBV24-1 and TRBJ1-5, with TRBD1 matching over 8 bases. Germline CDR1 and CDR2: KGHDR and SFDVKD. The ends lost 4 bases at V and 6 bases at J; junction bases unmatched: 7. The CDR3 contains 15 residues. This CDR3 is CATSEGRGLGQPQHF. Here the CDR3 DNA reads TGTGCCACCAGTGAGGGCAGGGGGCTTGGTCAGCCCCAGCATTTT.

This clone was seen just once. The rearrangement links TRBV7-3 to TRBJ1-1; unclear D gene. Germline V gene sequence: CDR1 SGHTA, CDR2 FQGTGA. This CDR3 is built from 13 residues. The V and J ends lost 4 bases and 2 bases respectively, with 8 bases between them. CDR3 protein: CASSSYLNTEAFF. The CDR3 bases are TGTGCCAGCAGCTCCTACCTTAACACTGAAGCTTTCTTT.

This chain connects TRBV5-1 to TRBJ2-7; D is uncertain. CDR3 length equals 14 residues. V shed 0 bases and J shed 0 bases, with 7 bases lying between them. Germline lookup yields CDR1 SGHRS and CDR2 YFSETQ. This CDR3 is CASSLDSYSYEQYF. The CDR3 DNA follows: TGCGCCAGCAGCTTGGACAGTTACTCCTACGAGCAGTACTTC.

The chain links TRBV7-2 to TRBJ2-5; D is uncertain. The germline gives CDR1 SGHTA, CDR2 FQGNSA. The V gene lost 1 base and the J gene lost 1 base, with 7 bases spanning the gap. The CDR3 has 14 residues. In DNA form, the CDR3 reads TGTGCCAGCAGCTTAGTTATCAGCCAAGAGACCCAGTACTTC. Protein sequence: CASSLVISQETQYF.

This rearrangement joins TRBV5-1 to TRBJ2-6, with D unresolved. V was clipped by 0 bases and J by 6 bases, with 4 bases between them. This CDR3 region has 13 residues. Germline loops: CDR1 SGHRS, CDR2 YFSETQ. CDR3 DNA sequence: TGCGCCAGCAGCTTGGATATGGCCAACGTCCTGACTTTC. Protein sequence: CASSLDMANVLTF.

The gene calls are TRBV4-1 and TRBJ2-2, with TRBD1 identical over 7 bases. V was clipped by 1 base and J by 4 bases; unmatched bases: 12. CDR3 length: 18 amino acids. Germline loops: CDR1 MGHRA, CDR2 YSYEKL. CDR3 coding DNA: TGCGCCAGCAGCCAAGCGTCAGTCGAGGGGGCAGGCACCGGGGAGCTGTTTTTT. Translating gives CASSQASVEGAGTGELFF.

This clone has more than one count but fewer than ten. The J gene is TRBJ2-2, the V gene TRBV29-1; TRBD1 might be the D (5 bases). The CDR3 is 14 amino acids. Germline loops: CDR1 SQVTM, CDR2 ANQGSEA. The V end lost 3 bases, the J end lost 4 bases, and 12 bases lay between the germline ends. In DNA, the CDR3 is TGCAGCGTTGACCCCCAGGGTTCCACCGGGGAGCTGTTTTTT. Its translation: CSVDPQGSTGELFF.

J is TRBJ2-5 and V is TRBV7-3; D ambiguous. Per the germline V gene, CDR1 is SGHTA and CDR2 is FQGTGA. V was trimmed by 0 bases and J by 5 bases, leaving 13 bases between them. The CDR3 has 15 residues. CDR3 amino acids: CASSLTVITKETQYF. CDR3 nucleotide sequence: TGTGCCAGCAGCTTAACAGTCATAACTAAGGAGACCCAGTACTTC.

The chain employs TRBV7-2 and TRBJ1-2; 10 nucleotides agree with TRBD1. Trimming took 0 bases from V and 4 from J; bases not matched to a gene: 2. The CDR3 is 15 residues long. Germline V gene data show CDR1 as SGHTA and CDR2 as FQGNSA. The CDR3, as DNA: TGTGCCAGCAGCTTAGCGACAGGGGGCGCCTATGGCTACACCTTC. It yields the protein CASSLATGGAYGYTF.

DNA of the CDR3: TGTGCCAGCAGGGACAGTTCCGTCTCTGAAAAACTGTTTTTT. It yields the protein CASRDSSVSEKLFF. The chain carries TRBV7-9 and TRBJ1-4; perhaps TRBD1 as D (6 bases). V was trimmed by 6 bases and J by 7 bases, leaving 15 bases between them. The CDR3 runs to 14 residues. Germline lookup yields CDR1 SEHNR and CDR2 FQNEAQ (reference sequence).

This chain connects TRBV11-2 to TRBJ2-7, with 10 bases lining up with TRBD2. Trimming at V came to 1 base and at J to 2 bases, leaving 2 bases not matched to a gene. The CDR3 totals 15 residues. From germline, CDR1 is SGHAT and CDR2 FQNNGV. The CDR3 DNA sequence: TGTGCCAGCAGCTTAGCACTAGCGGGAACCTACGAGCAGTACTTC. Its protein product is CASSLALAGTYEQYF.